This T cell receptor (beta chain) was found in a study of blood T cell repertoires in COVID-19 (dated by TCRdb to 2020 to 2022). Background for the entire study: Collaborator samples came from the United States, Italy and Spain and covered acute and convalescent phases of COVID-19. The repertoires were made available in a free public database intended to serve as a resource for research on the immune response to SARS-CoV-2. The material from the prospective study consisted of cDNA or gDNA derived from T cells, B-cell-depleted T cells, or PBMCs. Nearly every sample came with metadata listing a de-identified subject ID, COVID-19 status, age in years and sex. Samples were obtained from the ongoing ImmuneRACE study (first 160 participants) and from some 1,200 subjects provided by 6 global collaborators. Subjects who had been exposed to COVID-19, were actively infected with it, or had recovered from it provided the deeply sampled blood TCRbeta repertoires that made up the dataset. Where available, HLA class I and class II types were obtained from metadata supplied by the sample provider rather than from assay-based typing.

TCRbeta CDR3 regions were amplified from genomic DNA using the immunoSEQ Assay, a bias-controlled multiplex PCR. In the original analysis: Nucleated cell counts per sample were estimated from amplification of reference gene primers within the assay. To quantify the absolute abundance of each unique TCRbeta CDR3 rearrangement, sequence reads were collapsed and filtered. For each sample, productive Simpson clonality was calculated as the square root of Simpson's diversity index over productive rearrangements. The immuneACCESS repertoire file appears here via TCRdb, limited to in-frame rearrangements. These files lack a portion of the clones; in checked studies, under half of the deficit traces to unresolved V genes, and the cause of the others is not known. That table is the source of V, J and clone size, and D and trimming were worked out from the DNA. The sample data list under 200,000 clones, and approximately 89% of these were observed just once. Of the sample, around 2.5% falls within the top ten clones.

The collaborating institutions used their own protocols to collect whole blood in K2EDTA tubes. For TCRbeta analysis, collaborator samples were shipped as frozen whole blood, as isolated PBMCs, or as DNA extracted from either sample type. This clone appeared once. Its antigen is currently not known. No base-level quality is on record; no much larger clone is a single base apart. The CDR3 runs 15 residues from the cysteine to the phenylalanine. Left in the record is the CDR3 DNA by itself, 45 bases read in frame from the first base. The junction shows trimming of 0 bases on V and 0 bases on J, and the gene matches do not reach 1 base of it. Sequences SGHNT (CDR1) and YYREEE (CDR2) are obtained from the germline V gene (reference sequence). Broad study findings and their caveats: The quantity of clinical and demographic metadata differed by source and by participant and was supplied without curation.

The source is a man aged 35 to 55 with active or convalescent COVID-19. Material for sequencing was peripheral blood. Rearrangement joined TRBV5-4 to TRBJ2-3; a stretch of 7 junction bases matches TRBD1. The nucleotides read TGTGCCAGCAGCTTGGACAGGGGAAGCACAGATACGCAGTATTTT. It is translated as CASSLDRGSTDTQYF.